This T cell receptor beta chain was identified in a study of T-cell reconstitution after alpha-beta-depleted transplantation in children (TCRdb year 2016). With respect to the entire study: T-cell immune reconstitution after TCRalphabeta/CD19-depleted allogeneic hematopoietic cell transplantation in children was quantitatively tracked in the study by means of TCR repertoire profiling.

V is reduced by 2 bases and J by 7 bases, leaving a spacing of 3 bases between them. The CDR3 runs 10 amino acids, cysteine and phenylalanine included. Only the CDR3 DNA stays, 30 bases, in frame from base 1. For CDR1 and CDR2, the germline V gene lists SQVTM and ANQGSEA. The library was generated by PCR. TCRdb shows the sequencer as Illumina HiSeq 2500. TCR libraries were prepared with molecular barcoding, using unique molecular identifiers to normalize TCRbeta repertoire quantification. TCRdb applied fastp at Q25 and MiXCR to the public reads, then kept only in-frame beta chains. Each CDR3 protein appears once, grouped with its most common genes and DNA. In this sample the table shows around 380,000 distinct CDR3 sequences, roughly a tenth of which occur a single time. Together, the top ten hold roughly 6% of the sample. This clonotype was detected only a few times. This clone's antigen is unknown. It has no much larger one-base neighbor in the sample; base qualities were not kept.

The clonotype was recovered from a human donor who donated a stem cell graft to a child with acute myeloid leukemia. Recombination linked TRBV29-1 to TRBJ2-1, with the D gene not clear enough to name. Sequences were derived from PBMCs from the stem cell graft donor, sampled from the stem cell graft. The encoded CDR3 is CSVEYNEQFF. The base sequence is TGCAGCGTTGAATATAATGAGCAGTTCTTC.